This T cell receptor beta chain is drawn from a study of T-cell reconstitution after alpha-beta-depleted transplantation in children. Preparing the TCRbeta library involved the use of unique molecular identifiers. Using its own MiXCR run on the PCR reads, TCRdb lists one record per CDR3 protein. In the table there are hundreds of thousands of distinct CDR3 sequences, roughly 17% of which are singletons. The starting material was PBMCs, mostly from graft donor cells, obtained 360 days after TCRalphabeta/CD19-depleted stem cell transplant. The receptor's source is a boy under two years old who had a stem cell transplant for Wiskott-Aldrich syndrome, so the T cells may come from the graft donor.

As DNA, the CDR3 is TGTGCCAGCAGGCTCCGGGACGCCCAAGAGACCCAGTACTTC. As protein: CASRLRDAQETQYF. This chain joins TRBV12-3 or TRBV12-4 and TRBJ2-5; either TRBD1 or TRBD2 may fit D (5 bases each). Deletions cut 6 bases from V and 1 base from J, with 12 bases between. There are 14 residues in the CDR3.